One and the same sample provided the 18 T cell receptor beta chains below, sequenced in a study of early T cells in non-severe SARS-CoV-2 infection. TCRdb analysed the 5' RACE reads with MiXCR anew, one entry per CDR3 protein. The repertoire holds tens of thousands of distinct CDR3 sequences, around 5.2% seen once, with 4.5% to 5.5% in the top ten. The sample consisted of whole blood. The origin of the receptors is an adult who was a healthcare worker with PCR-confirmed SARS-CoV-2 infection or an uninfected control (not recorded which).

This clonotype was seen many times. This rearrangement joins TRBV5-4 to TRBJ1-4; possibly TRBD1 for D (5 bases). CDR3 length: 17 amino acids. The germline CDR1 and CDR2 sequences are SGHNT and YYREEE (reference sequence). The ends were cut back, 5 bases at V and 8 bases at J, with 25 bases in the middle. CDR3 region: CASSPDSPNRAGEKLFF. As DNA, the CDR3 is TGTGCCAGCAGTCCCGACAGTCCAAACCGAGCTGGCGAAAAACTGTTTTTT.

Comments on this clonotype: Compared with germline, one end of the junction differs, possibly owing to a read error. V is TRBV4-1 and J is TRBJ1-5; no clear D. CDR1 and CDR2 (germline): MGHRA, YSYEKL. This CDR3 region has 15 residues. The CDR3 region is CAGSLRETSNQPQHF. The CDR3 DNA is TGCGCCGGCAGCCTCCGGGAGACCAGCAATCAGCCCCAGCATTTT.

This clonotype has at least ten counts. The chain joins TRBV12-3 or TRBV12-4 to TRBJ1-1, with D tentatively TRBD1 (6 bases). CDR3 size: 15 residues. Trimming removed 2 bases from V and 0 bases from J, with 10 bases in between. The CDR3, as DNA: TGTGCCAGCAGTTTAATCCAGGGGTTGAACACTGAAGCTTTCTTT. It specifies CASSLIQGLNTEAFF.

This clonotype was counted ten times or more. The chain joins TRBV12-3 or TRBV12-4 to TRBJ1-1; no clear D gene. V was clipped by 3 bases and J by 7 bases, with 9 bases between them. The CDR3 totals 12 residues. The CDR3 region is CASSLRAFEAFF. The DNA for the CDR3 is TGTGCCAGCAGTTTGCGGGCTTTTGAAGCTTTCTTT.

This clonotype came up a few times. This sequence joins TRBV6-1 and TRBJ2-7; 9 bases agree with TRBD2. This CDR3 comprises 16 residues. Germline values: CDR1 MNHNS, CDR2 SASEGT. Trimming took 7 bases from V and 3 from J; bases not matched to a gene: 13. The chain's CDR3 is CASTDYGTSPIYEQYF. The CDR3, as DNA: TGTGCCAGCACTGATTACGGGACTAGCCCAATCTACGAGCAGTACTTC.

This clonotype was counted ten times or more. The CDR3 loop reads CAISDEGDYQPQHF. The DNA of the CDR3 is TGTGCCATCAGTGACGAGGGGGATTATCAGCCCCAGCATTTT. The rearrangement joins TRBV10-3 to TRBJ1-5; D perhaps matches TRBD1 (6 bases). The CDR3 totals 14 residues. Germline assignment: CDR1 ENHRY and CDR2 SYGVKD. Trimming took 3 bases from V and 5 from J, leaving 11 bases between them.

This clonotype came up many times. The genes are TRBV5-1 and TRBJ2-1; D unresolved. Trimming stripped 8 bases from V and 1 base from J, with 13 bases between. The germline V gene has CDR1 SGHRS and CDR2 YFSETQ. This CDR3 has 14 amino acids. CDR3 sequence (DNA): TGCGCCAGATTGACACGGCGATCCTACAATGAGCAGTTCTTC. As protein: CARLTRRSYNEQFF.

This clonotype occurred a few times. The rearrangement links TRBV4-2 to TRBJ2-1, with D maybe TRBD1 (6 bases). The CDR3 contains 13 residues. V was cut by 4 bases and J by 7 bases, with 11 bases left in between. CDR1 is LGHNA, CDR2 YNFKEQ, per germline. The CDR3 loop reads CASSPRGLNEQFF. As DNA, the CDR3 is TGTGCCAGCAGCCCCAGGGGTTTGAATGAGCAGTTCTTC.

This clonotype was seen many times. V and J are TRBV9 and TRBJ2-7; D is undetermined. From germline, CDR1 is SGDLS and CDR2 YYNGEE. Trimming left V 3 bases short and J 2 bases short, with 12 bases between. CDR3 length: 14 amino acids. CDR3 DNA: TGTGCCAGCAGCGCCCACACGGCCCCCTACGAGCAGTACTTC. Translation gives CASSAHTAPYEQYF.

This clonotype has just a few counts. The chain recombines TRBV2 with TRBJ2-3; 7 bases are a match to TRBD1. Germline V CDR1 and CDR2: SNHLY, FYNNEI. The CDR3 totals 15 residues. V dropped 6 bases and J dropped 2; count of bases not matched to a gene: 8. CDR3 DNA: TGTGCCAGCAGACTAACAGGGGTCGTCACAGATACGCAGTATTTT. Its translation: CASRLTGVVTDTQYF.

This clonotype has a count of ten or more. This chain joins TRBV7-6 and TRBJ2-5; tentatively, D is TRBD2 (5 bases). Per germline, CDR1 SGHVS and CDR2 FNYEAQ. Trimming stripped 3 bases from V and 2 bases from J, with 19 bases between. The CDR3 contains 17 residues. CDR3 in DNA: TGTGCCAGCAGCTTTTTAGTTCACGGGATGAAACAAGAGACCCAGTACTTC. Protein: CASSFLVHGMKQETQYF.

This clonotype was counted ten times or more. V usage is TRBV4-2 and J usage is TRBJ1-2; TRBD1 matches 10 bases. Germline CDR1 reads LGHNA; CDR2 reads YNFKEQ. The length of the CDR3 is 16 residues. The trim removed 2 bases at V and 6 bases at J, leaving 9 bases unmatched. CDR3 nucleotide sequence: TGTGCCAGCAGCCAACCCCGGGACAGGGGAGGCCATGGCTACACCTTC. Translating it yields CASSQPRDRGGHGYTF.

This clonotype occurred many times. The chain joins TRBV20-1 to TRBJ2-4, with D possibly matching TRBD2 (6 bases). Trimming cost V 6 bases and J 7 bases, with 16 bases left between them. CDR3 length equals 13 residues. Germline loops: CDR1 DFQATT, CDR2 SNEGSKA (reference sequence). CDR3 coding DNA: TGCAGTGCCACGGACGGGAGTTGGAACATTCAGTACTTC. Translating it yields CSATDGSWNIQYF.

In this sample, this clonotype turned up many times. The CDR3 region is CASSSQGSNYGYTF. Here the CDR3 DNA reads TGTGCCAGCAGTTCACAGGGGTCTAACTATGGCTACACCTTC. The rearrangement joins TRBV6-6 to TRBJ1-2; 7 bases agree with TRBD1. The CDR3 consists of 14 residues. Trimming cost V 4 bases and J 0 bases; bases outside gene matches: 2. Germline V gene data show CDR1 as MNHNY and CDR2 as SVGAGI (reference sequence).

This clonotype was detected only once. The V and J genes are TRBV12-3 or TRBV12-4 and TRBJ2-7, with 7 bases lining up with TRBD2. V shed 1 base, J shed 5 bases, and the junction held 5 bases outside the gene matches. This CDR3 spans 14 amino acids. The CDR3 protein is CASSLGREINEQYF. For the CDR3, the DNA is TGTGCCAGCAGTTTAGGGCGGGAGATCAACGAGCAGTACTTC.

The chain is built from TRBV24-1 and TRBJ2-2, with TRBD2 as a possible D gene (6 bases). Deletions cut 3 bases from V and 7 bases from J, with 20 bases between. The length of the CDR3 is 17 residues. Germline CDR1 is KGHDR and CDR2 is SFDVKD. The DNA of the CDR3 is TGTGCCACCAGTGATCCGGGACGGGGAGGTATCGGCGGGGAGCTGTTTTTT. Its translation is CATSDPGRGGIGGELFF.

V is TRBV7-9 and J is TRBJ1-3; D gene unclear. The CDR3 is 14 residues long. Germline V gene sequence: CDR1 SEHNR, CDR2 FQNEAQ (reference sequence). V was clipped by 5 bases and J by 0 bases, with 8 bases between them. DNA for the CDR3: TGTGCCAGCAGCCCCTGGGCCTCTGGAAACACCATATATTTT. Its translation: CASSPWASGNTIYF.

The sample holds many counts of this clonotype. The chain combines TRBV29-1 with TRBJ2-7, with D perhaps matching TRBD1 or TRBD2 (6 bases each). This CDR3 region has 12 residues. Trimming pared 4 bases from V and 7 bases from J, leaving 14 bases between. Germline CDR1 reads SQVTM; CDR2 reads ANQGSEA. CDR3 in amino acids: CSVVTGAREQYF. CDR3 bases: TGCAGCGTTGTCACGGGGGCTAGAGAGCAGTACTTC.